The entry that follows covers one T cell receptor beta chain sequence. Its antigen is as yet unknown. The sample comes from a study of early T cells in non-severe SARS-CoV-2 infection. Study details: Sequencing used unsorted whole-blood bulk RNA, so chains lack pairing. Overall study findings and caveats: Database matching using VDJdb favored anti-spike CD8 responses, with private and CD4 specificities left missing.

Unique molecular identifier tags were affixed to discrete cDNA molecules. TCRdb redid the calling of the 5' RACE reads with MiXCR, one entry per CDR3 protein. This sample has about 61,000 distinct CDR3 sequences, with around 12% found just once. This CDR3 comprises 16 residues. V gave up 3 bases and J gave up 1 base, with 13 bases separating them. From germline, CDR1 is MNHEY and CDR2 SMNVEV (reference sequence). The specimen comprised whole blood, sampled at baseline. The J gene is TRBJ2-4, the V gene TRBV27; D call uncertain. This TCR came from an adult who was a healthcare worker with PCR-confirmed SARS-CoV-2 infection or an uninfected control (not recorded which). The donor label of this sample is uncertain. The CDR3: CASSLLGPAAKNIQYF. The CDR3 DNA sequence: TGTGCCAGCAGTTTGTTGGGCCCGGCGGCCAAAAACATTCAGTACTTC.